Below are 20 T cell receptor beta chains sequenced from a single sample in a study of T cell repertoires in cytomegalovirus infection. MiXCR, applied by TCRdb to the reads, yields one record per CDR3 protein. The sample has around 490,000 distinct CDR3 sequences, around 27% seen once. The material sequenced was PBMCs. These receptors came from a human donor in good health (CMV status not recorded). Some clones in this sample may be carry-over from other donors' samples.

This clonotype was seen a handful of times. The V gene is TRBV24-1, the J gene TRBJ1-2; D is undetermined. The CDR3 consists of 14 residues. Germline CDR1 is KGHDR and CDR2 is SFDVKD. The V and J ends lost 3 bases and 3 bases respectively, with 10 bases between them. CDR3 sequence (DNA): TGTGCCACCAGTGATCCCGGGAGGCACTATGGCTACACCTTC. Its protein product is CATSDPGRHYGYTF.

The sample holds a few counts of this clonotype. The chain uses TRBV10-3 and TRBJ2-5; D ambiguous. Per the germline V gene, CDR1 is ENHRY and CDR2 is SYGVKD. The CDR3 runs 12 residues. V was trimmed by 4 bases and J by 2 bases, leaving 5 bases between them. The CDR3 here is CAISAIQETQYF. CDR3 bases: TGTGCCATCAGTGCGATACAAGAGACCCAGTACTTC.

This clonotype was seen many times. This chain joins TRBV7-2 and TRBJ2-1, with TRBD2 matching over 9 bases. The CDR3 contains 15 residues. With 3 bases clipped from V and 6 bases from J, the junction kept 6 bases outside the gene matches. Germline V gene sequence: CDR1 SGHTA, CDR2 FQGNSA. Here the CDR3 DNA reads TGTGCCAGCAGCTTTGATAGCGGGAGATCCAATGAGCAGTTCTTC. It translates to CASSFDSGRSNEQFF.

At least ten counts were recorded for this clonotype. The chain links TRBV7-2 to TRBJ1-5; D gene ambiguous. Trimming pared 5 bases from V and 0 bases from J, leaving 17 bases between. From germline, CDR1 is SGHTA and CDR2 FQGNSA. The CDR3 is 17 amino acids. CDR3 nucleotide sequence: TGTGCCAGCAGCCCATCACCGGGAGGGTATAGCAATCAGCCCCAGCATTTT. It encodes CASSPSPGGYSNQPQHF. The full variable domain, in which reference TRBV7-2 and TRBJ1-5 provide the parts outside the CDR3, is GAGVSQSPSNKVTEKGKDVELRCDPISGHTALYWYRQSLGQGLEFLIYFQGNSAPDKSGLPSDRFSAERTGGSVSTLTIQRTQQEDSAVYLCASSPSPGGYSNQPQHFGDGTRLSIL.

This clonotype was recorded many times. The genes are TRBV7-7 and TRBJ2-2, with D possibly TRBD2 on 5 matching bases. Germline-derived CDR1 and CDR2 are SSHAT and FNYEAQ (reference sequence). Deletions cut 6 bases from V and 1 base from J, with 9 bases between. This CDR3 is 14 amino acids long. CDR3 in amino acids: CASRIGVNTGELFF. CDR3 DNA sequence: TGTGCCAGCAGGATCGGGGTGAACACCGGGGAGCTGTTTTTT.

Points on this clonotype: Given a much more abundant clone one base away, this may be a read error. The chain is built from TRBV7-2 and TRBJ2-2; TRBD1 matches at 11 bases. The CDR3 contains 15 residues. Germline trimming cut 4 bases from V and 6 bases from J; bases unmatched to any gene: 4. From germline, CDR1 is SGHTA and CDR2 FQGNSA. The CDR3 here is CASSSWDRGSGELFF. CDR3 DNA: TGTGCCAGCAGCTCGTGGGACAGGGGGTCCGGGGAGCTGTTTTTT.

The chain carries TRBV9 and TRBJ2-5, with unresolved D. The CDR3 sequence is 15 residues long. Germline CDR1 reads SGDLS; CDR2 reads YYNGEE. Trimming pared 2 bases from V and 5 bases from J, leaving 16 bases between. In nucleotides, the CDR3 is TGTGCCAGCAGCGTTTTCTTAACGGTGAAGGAGACCCAGTACTTC. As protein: CASSVFLTVKETQYF.

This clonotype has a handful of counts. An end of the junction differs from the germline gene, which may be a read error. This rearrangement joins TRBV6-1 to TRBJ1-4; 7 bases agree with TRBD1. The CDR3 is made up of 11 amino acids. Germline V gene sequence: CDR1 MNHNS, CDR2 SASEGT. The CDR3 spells CAGGTAERLFF. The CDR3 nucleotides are TGTGCCGGCGGGACAGCTGAAAGACTGTTTTTT.

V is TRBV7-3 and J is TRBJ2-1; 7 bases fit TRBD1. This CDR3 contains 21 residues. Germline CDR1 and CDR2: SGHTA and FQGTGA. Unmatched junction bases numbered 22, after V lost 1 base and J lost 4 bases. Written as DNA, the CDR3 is TGTGCCAGCAGCTTAAAACCCCGGGACAGAACAGCGAACTTTCTATACAATGAGCAGTTCTTC. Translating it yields CASSLKPRDRTANFLYNEQFF. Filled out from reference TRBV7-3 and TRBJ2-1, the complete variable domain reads GAGVSQTPSNKVTEKGKYVELRCDPISGHTALYWYRQSLGQGPEFLIYFQGTGAADDSGLPNDRFFAVRPEGSVSTLKIQRTERGDSAVYLCASSLKPRDRTANFLYNEQFFGPGTRLTVL.

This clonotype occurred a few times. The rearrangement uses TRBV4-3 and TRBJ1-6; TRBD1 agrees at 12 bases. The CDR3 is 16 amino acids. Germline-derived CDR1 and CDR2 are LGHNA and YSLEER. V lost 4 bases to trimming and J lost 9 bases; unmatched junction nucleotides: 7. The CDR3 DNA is TGCGCCAGCAGCCTAGGGGACAGGGGGCGGTTTTCACCCCTCCACTTT. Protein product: CASSLGDRGRFSPLHF.

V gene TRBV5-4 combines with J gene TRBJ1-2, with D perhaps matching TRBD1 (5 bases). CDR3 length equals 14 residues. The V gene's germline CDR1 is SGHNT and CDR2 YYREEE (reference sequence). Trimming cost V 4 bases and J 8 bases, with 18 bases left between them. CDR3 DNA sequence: TGTGCCAGCAGCCGCGGGACGGTTGCGGGGGGCTACACCTTC. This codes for CASSRGTVAGGYTF.

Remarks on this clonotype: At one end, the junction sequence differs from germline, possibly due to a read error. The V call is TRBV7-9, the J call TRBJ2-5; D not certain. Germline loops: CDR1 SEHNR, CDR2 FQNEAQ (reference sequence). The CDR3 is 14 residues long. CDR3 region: CASSFSPGGETRYF. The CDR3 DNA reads TGTGCCAGCAGCTTCTCGCCCGGCGGAGAGACCCGGTACTTC. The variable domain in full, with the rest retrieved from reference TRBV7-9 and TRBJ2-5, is DTGVSQNPRHKITKRGQNVTFRCDPISEHNRLYWYRQTLGQGPEFLTYFQNEAQLEKSRLLSDRFSAERPKGSFSTLEIQRTEQGDSAMYLCASSFSPGGETRYFGPGTRLLVL.

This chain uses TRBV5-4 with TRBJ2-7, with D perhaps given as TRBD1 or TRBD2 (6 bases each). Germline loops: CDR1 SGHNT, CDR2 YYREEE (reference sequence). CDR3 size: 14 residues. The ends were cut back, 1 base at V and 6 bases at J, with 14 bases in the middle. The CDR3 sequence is CASSLMGGGGEQYF. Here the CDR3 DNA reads TGTGCCAGCAGCTTGATGGGGGGCGGCGGCGAGCAGTACTTC. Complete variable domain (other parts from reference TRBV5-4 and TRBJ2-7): ETGVTQSPTHLIKTRGQQVTLRCSSQSGHNTVSWYQQALGQGPQFIFQYYREEENGRGNFPPRFSGLQFPNYSSELNVNALELDDSALYLCASSLMGGGGEQYFGPGTRLTVT.

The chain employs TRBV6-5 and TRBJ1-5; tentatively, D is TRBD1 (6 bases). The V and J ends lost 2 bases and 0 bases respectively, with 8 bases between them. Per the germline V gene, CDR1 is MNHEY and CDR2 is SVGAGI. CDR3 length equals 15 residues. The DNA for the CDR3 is TGTGCCAGCAGTTACCAACAGGGTAGCAATCAGCCCCAGCATTTT. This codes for CASSYQQGSNQPQHF.

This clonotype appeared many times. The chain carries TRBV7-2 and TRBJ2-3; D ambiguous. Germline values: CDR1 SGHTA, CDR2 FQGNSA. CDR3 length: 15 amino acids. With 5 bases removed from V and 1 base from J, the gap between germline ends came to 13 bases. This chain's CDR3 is CASSPRWAGTDTQYF. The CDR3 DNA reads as TGTGCCAGCAGCCCCCGGTGGGCGGGCACAGATACGCAGTATTTT.

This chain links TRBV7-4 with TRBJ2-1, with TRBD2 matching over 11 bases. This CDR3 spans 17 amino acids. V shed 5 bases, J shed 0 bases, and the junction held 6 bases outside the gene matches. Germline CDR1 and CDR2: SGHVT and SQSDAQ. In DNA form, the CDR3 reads TGTGCCAGCAGCAAGACTACTAGCGGGAGCTCCTACAATGAGCAGTTCTTC. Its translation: CASSKTTSGSSYNEQFF.

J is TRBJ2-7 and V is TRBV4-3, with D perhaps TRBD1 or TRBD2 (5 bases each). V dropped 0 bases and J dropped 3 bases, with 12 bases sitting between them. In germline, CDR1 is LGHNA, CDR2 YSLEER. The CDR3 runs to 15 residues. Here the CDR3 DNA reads TGCGCCAGCAGCCAAGATCAGGGAGCCCGCTACGAGCAGTACTTC. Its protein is CASSQDQGARYEQYF.

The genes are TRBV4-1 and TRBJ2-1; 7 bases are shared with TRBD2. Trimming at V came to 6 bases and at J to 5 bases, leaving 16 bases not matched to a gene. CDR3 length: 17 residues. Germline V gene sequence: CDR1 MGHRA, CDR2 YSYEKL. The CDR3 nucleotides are TGCGCCAGCAGAATCGCGGCGGGGGAGAGGAGAGACAATGAGCAGTTCTTC. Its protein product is CASRIAAGERRDNEQFF.

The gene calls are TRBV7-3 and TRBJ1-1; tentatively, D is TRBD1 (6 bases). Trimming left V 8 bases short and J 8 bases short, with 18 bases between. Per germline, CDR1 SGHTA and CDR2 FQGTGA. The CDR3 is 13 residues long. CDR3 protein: CASSRIPGEEAFF. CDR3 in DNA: TGTGCCAGCTCTAGGATTCCAGGGGAAGAAGCTTTCTTT.

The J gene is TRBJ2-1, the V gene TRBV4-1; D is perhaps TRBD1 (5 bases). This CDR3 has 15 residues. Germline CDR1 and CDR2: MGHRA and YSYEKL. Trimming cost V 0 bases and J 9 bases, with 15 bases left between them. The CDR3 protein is CASSQERGARGEQFF. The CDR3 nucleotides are TGCGCCAGCAGCCAAGAGAGAGGCGCAAGGGGTGAGCAGTTCTTC.